One and the same sample provided the 13 T cell receptor beta chains below, sequenced in a study of blood T cell repertoires in COVID-19. Clones were read by immunoSEQ multiplex PCR, and TCRdb kept only the in-frame ones, dropping some. The table includes approximately 230,000 clones, about four fifths detected once. Sequences were obtained from peripheral blood. Receptor source: a man older than 75 with acute or convalescent COVID-19.

The chain is built from TRBV7-8 and TRBJ2-3, with 12 bases that match TRBD2. CDR3 length: 18 residues. CDR1 is SGHVS and CDR2 is FQNEAQ in the germline V gene. V dropped 5 bases and J dropped 1; count of bases not matched to a gene: 10. The CDR3 loop is CASSRISRTSGGTDTQYF. The DNA of the CDR3 is TGTGCCAGCAGCCGAATCTCGCGGACTAGCGGGGGCACAGATACGCAGTATTTT. Complete variable domain (other parts from reference TRBV7-8 and TRBJ2-3): GAGVSQSPRYKVAKRGQDVALRCDPISGHVSLFWYQQALGQGPEFLTYFQNEAQLDKSGLPSDRFFAERPEGSVSTLKIQRTQQEDSAVYLCASSRISRTSGGTDTQYFGPGTRLTVL.

V gene TRBV5-3 combines with J gene TRBJ1-2, with TRBD1 identical over 7 bases. TRBV5-3 counts as an open reading frame of uncertain function. V shed 2 bases, J shed 3 bases, and the junction held 7 bases outside the gene matches. The CDR3 has 15 amino acids. The CDR3 protein is CARSFLDRSDYGYTF. In DNA form, the CDR3 reads TGTGCCAGAAGCTTTCTGGACAGGTCAGACTATGGCTACACCTTC.

This clone was counted only a few times. The chain uses TRBV27 and TRBJ2-7; 7 bases align to TRBD1. With V trimmed by 6 bases and J by 7 bases, 15 bases remained unmatched. This CDR3 has 15 residues. In germline, CDR1 is MNHEY, CDR2 SMNVEV (reference sequence). Here the CDR3 reads CASRRARTDRSEQYF. The CDR3 nucleotides are TGTGCCAGCAGAAGGGCCCGTACGGACAGGTCAGAGCAGTACTTC.

Of note for this clone: The same CDR3 also results from other DNA sequences found in this sample. The V call is TRBV7-8, the J call TRBJ1-1; 8 bases are a match to TRBD1. Germline CDR1 reads SGHVS; CDR2 reads FQNEAQ. The CDR3 has 13 residues. Germline trimming cut 5 bases from V and 4 bases from J; bases unmatched to any gene: 3. The CDR3 nucleotides are TGTGCCAGCAGCCTCACAGGGGGCACTGAAGCTTTCTTT. Its protein is CASSLTGGTEAFF.

This chain joins TRBV5-1 and TRBJ2-1; TRBD2 matches 7 bases. CDR3 size: 14 residues. Germline-derived CDR1 and CDR2 are SGHRS and YFSETQ. With 2 bases clipped from V and 9 bases from J, the junction kept 8 bases outside the gene matches. The CDR3 bases are TGCGCCAGCAGCTTCTCAGTGGGGGGGAGTGAGCAGTTCTTC. It specifies CASSFSVGGSEQFF. The whole variable domain, filled in from reference TRBV5-1 and TRBJ2-1, reads KAGVTQTPRYLIKTRGQQVTLSCSPISGHRSVSWYQQTPGQGLQFLFEYFSETQRNKGNFPGRFSGRQFSNSRSEMNVSTLELGDSALYLCASSFSVGGSEQFFGPGTRLTVL.

V usage is TRBV7-2 and J usage is TRBJ2-5; 9 positions agree with TRBD2. Germline-derived CDR1 and CDR2 are SGHTA and FQGNSA. The ends lost 0 bases at V and 2 bases at J; junction bases unmatched: 4. The length of the CDR3 is 16 residues. The CDR3 DNA sequence: TGTGCCAGCAGCTTAGCTGCGGGAGGGGGACAAGAGACCCAGTACTTC. It translates to CASSLAAGGGQETQYF.

The genes are TRBV19 and TRBJ2-7, with a possible D match to TRBD2 (6 bases). The CDR3 length is 17 residues. From germline, CDR1 is LNHDA and CDR2 SQIVND (reference sequence). Trimming stripped 5 bases from V and 1 base from J, with 21 bases between. CDR3 coding DNA: TGTGCCAGTAGTCCAAGTGGCGGTAGCGGCCTTTCCTACGAGCAGTACTTC. Its protein is CASSPSGGSGLSYEQYF.

The CDR3 here is CATSRTGTYEQYF. DNA of the CDR3: TGTGCCACCAGCAGGACAGGGACCTACGAGCAGTACTTC. The chain is built from TRBV15 and TRBJ2-7; TRBD1 matches at 7 bases. CDR3 length: 13 amino acids. Germline V lookup: CDR1 LNHNV, CDR2 YYDKDF (reference sequence). With 3 bases clipped from V and 2 bases from J, the junction kept 1 base outside the gene matches.

CDR3 in amino acids: CASSSREYKLFF. CDR3 coding DNA: TGTGCCAGCAGCTCCCGGGAGTATAAACTGTTTTTT. V is TRBV7-2 and J is TRBJ1-4, with D uncertain. Germline V gives CDR1 SGHTA, CDR2 FQGNSA. The CDR3 runs 12 residues. V was pared by 4 bases and J by 11 bases, with 11 bases between. Looking up the rest from reference TRBV7-2 and TRBJ1-4 gives the full variable domain: GAGVSQSPSNKVTEKGKDVELRCDPISGHTALYWYRQSLGQGLEFLIYFQGNSAPDKSGLPSDRFSAERTGGSVSTLTIQRTQQEDSAVYLCASSSREYKLFFGSGTQLSVL.

The J gene is TRBJ1-3, the V gene TRBV6-6, with unresolved D. Per the germline V gene, CDR1 is MNHNY and CDR2 is SVGAGI (reference sequence). V gave up 8 bases and J gave up 0 bases, with 8 bases separating them. The CDR3 sequence is 13 residues long. This chain's CDR3 is CASARASGNTIYF. The CDR3, as DNA: TGTGCCAGCGCGAGAGCCTCTGGAAACACCATATATTTT.

V usage is TRBV28 and J usage is TRBJ1-2; 7 bases map to TRBD1. V shed 4 bases, J shed 0 bases, and the junction held 5 bases outside the gene matches. This CDR3 is 15 amino acids long. Germline assignment: CDR1 MDHEN and CDR2 SYDVKM. DNA of the CDR3: TGTGCCAGCAGTTCTCCGGGACAGCCTAACTATGGCTACACCTTC. It encodes CASSSPGQPNYGYTF.

This chain joins TRBV10-3 and TRBJ1-4, with 8 positions matching TRBD1. Unmatched junction bases numbered 5, after V lost 8 bases and J lost 6 bases. There are 13 residues in the CDR3. CDR1 ENHRY and CDR2 SYGVKD come from the germline V gene. CDR3 coding DNA: TGTGCCATCGGACAGGGACGGGATGAAAAACTGTTTTTT. Protein: CAIGQGRDEKLFF.

The chain is built from TRBV7-8 and TRBJ1-5; D is unresolved. Per the germline V gene, CDR1 is SGHVS and CDR2 is FQNEAQ. This CDR3 contains 14 residues. The germline V and J ends were trimmed by 5 bases and 0 bases, with 8 bases remaining between them. CDR3 nucleotides: TGTGCCAGCAGCCGAGTCGGTAGCAATCAGCCCCAGCATTTT. This codes for CASSRVGSNQPQHF. Full variable domain (remainder filled in from reference TRBV7-8 and TRBJ1-5): GAGVSQSPRYKVAKRGQDVALRCDPISGHVSLFWYQQALGQGPEFLTYFQNEAQLDKSGLPSDRFFAERPEGSVSTLKIQRTQQEDSAVYLCASSRVGSNQPQHFGDGTRLSIL.